The T cell receptor beta chain described here comes from a study of T-cell reconstitution after alpha-beta-depleted transplantation in children. This clonotype was counted only a few times. Germline V gives CDR1 SGHVS, CDR2 FNYEAQ. CDR3 length: 17 amino acids. The trim removed 5 bases at V and 1 base at J, leaving 13 bases unmatched. The authors prepared the TCRbeta library with unique molecular identifiers. TCRdb reprocessed the PCR reads with MiXCR, giving one entry per CDR3 protein. Found here are around 380,000 distinct CDR3 sequences, under 13% of them singletons; the top ten hold 4.5% to 6%. Specimen: PBMCs from the stem cell graft donor, collected from the stem cell graft. V and J are TRBV7-6 and TRBJ2-5, with 7 bases identical to TRBD2. This sequence was found in a human donor who donated a stem cell graft to a child with acute myeloid leukemia. The CDR3 spells CASSEDNSGPPQETQYF. The DNA for the CDR3 is TGTGCCAGCAGCGAGGATAATAGCGGGCCTCCCCAAGAGACCCAGTACTTC.